Below, 12 T cell receptor beta chains from the same sample are listed, as sequenced in a study of identical twins. TCRdb redid the calling of the 5' RACE reads with MiXCR, one entry per CDR3 protein. The sample lists some 240,000 distinct CDR3 sequences; about 8.9% were seen once. The data were also submitted as part of a second study, on yellow fever vaccine responses in identical twins.

The sample comprised CD8+ T cells sorted from blood. The source is a woman younger than 35 in good health.

The chain carries TRBV13 and TRBJ2-7; 9 bases line up with TRBD1. The ends lost 4 bases at V and 3 bases at J; junction bases unmatched: 10. This CDR3 region has 16 residues. The germline gives CDR1 PRHDT, CDR2 FYEKMQ (reference sequence). The CDR3 loop is CASSSRTGVMSYEQYF. The CDR3, as DNA: TGTGCCAGCAGCTCTCGGACAGGGGTAATGAGCTACGAGCAGTACTTC. The variable domain in full, completed from reference TRBV13 and TRBJ2-7, reads AAGVIQSPRHLIKEKRETATLKCYPIPRHDTVYWYQQGPGQDPQFLISFYEKMQSDKGSIPDRFSAQQFSDYHSELNMSSLELGDSALYFCASSSRTGVMSYEQYFGPGTRLTVT.

A few counts support this clonotype. The chain uses TRBV6-2 or TRBV6-3 and TRBJ2-6; no clear D gene. Germline assignment: CDR1 MNHEY and CDR2 SVGEGT. The length of the CDR3 is 16 residues. The V end was cut by 0 bases, the J end by 0 bases, with 6 bases between. DNA of the CDR3: TGTGCCAGCAGTTACTCTCCTAGCTCTGGGGCCAACGTCCTGACTTTC. Protein: CASSYSPSSGANVLTF.

CDR3 DNA: TGTGCCAGCAGTCCTCGGGGAGACAACTATGGCTACACCTTC. Translated, it gives CASSPRGDNYGYTF. The chain combines TRBV27 with TRBJ1-2, with D uncertain. This CDR3 spans 14 amino acids. The ends were cut back, 5 bases at V and 2 bases at J, with 12 bases in the middle. CDR1 is MNHEY and CDR2 is SMNVEV in the germline V gene (reference sequence).

In its sample, this clonotype was seen many times. V is TRBV14 and J is TRBJ1-2; D call uncertain. The CDR3 runs to 14 residues. V was pared by 0 bases and J by 7 bases, with 12 bases between. In germline, CDR1 is SGHDN, CDR2 FVKESK. CDR3 sequence reads: CASSQDGVFGGYTF. The CDR3 DNA reads as TGTGCCAGCAGCCAAGATGGGGTCTTCGGTGGCTACACCTTC. Together with reference TRBV14 and TRBJ1-2, the CDR3 gives the full variable domain: EAGVTQFPSHSVIEKGQTVTLRCDPISGHDNLYWYRRVMGKEIKFLLHFVKESKQDESGMPNNRFLAERTGGTYSTLKVQPAELEDSGVYFCASSQDGVFGGYTFGSGTRLTVV.

This clonotype was counted at least ten times. The rearrangement joins TRBV21-1 to TRBJ2-7; TRBD1, the table's D call, lacks a check against the DNA. TRBV21-1 is termed a pseudogene. The CDR3 contains 14 residues. The CDR3 region is CASNLDRAKYEQYF. The CDR3 region has the DNA TGTGCCAGCAACCTGGACAGGGCAAAATACGAGCAGTACTTC.

In nucleotides, the CDR3 is TGCGCCAGCAGCACAGGGGGGTTCACAGATACGCAGTATTTT. It is translated as CASSTGGFTDTQYF. V gene TRBV10-2 combines with J gene TRBJ2-3, with 8 bases lining up with TRBD1. J gave up 2 bases and V 6 bases, and 4 bases lay outside the gene matches. Per germline, CDR1 WSHSY and CDR2 SAAADI. The CDR3 contains 14 residues.

V usage is TRBV27 and J usage is TRBJ2-3, with TRBD2 identical over 10 bases. Germline V lookup: CDR1 MNHEY, CDR2 SMNVEV (reference sequence). This CDR3 has 16 residues. The J segment lost 4 bases and the V segment lost 1 base, leaving 5 bases of the junction unmatched. The CDR3 here is CASSLYSSGSADTQYF. CDR3 coding DNA: TGTGCCAGCAGTTTATATTCTAGCGGGAGTGCAGATACGCAGTATTTT.

This clonotype was detected ten times or more. The genes are TRBV27 and TRBJ2-7, with TRBD2 identical over 7 bases. Per the germline V gene, CDR1 is MNHEY and CDR2 is SMNVEV (reference sequence). J lost 3 bases, V lost 5 bases, and 7 bases had no gene match. The CDR3 sequence is 14 residues long. CDR3 sequence: CASSKVRDYYEQYF. In DNA, the CDR3 is TGTGCCAGCAGTAAGGTCCGGGACTACTACGAGCAGTACTTC.

The chain combines TRBV20-1 with TRBJ2-7; TRBD2 is a possible D gene (6 bases). V lost 6 bases, J lost 1 base, and 19 bases lay in between. The CDR3 has 15 amino acids. Germline V gene data show CDR1 as DFQATT and CDR2 as SNEGSKA (reference sequence). The DNA of the CDR3 is TGCAGTGCCTACGGGACTTCTCGGGGATCCTACGAGCAGTACTTC. This gives the protein CSAYGTSRGSYEQYF.

This clonotype was observed at least ten times. V usage is TRBV6-1 and J usage is TRBJ2-7; D is ambiguous. In germline, CDR1 is MNHNS, CDR2 SASEGT. With 6 bases removed from V and 4 bases from J, the gap between germline ends came to 16 bases. The CDR3 spans 14 residues. CDR3 residues: CASRDGRVLYEQYF. In nucleotides, the CDR3 is TGTGCCAGCAGAGACGGACGGGTTTTATACGAGCAGTACTTC.

Many counts were recorded for this clonotype. CDR3 nucleotides: TGCGCCAGCGGGACAGTGGGCTACAATGAGCAGTTCTTC. Amino acids: CASGTVGYNEQFF. The rearrangement uses TRBV4-1 and TRBJ2-1, with TRBD1 matching 7 bases. This CDR3 has 13 residues. J was trimmed by 3 bases and V by 8 bases; bases with no gene match: 4. The germline CDR1 and CDR2 sequences are MGHRA and YSYEKL.

This clonotype occurred many times. The CDR3 region has the DNA TGCGCCAGCAGCTTGCGAACATGGGACACCGGGGAGCTGTTTTTT. Translating it yields CASSLRTWDTGELFF. The chain employs TRBV5-1 and TRBJ2-2; D uncertain. V lost 1 base and J 3 bases, leaving 10 bases between the germline ends. The CDR3 is made up of 15 amino acids. Germline V gene lookup returns CDR1 SGHRS and CDR2 YFSETQ.